This T cell receptor (beta chain) was documented in a study of blood T cells in healthy people across ages. Trimming removed 1 base from V and 5 bases from J, with 12 bases in between. Per germline, CDR1 MGHRA and CDR2 YSYEKL. The CDR3 loop spans 15 amino acids. A second PCR of roughly 6 to 12 cycles used a sample-barcoded 5' primer and a J-beta primer mix. From the 5' RACE reads, TCRdb called clonotypes with MiXCR, one entry per CDR3 protein. The sample carries hundreds of thousands of distinct CDR3 sequences, over 45% recorded once. The TCR was taken from a man younger than 40 in good health. Specimen: blood. V usage is TRBV4-1 and J usage is TRBJ2-4; D is uncertain. CDR3 nucleotides: TGCGCCAGCAGCCAAGGGGCCCAAGGAGAAAACATTCAGTACTTC. Protein product: CASSQGAQGENIQYF.